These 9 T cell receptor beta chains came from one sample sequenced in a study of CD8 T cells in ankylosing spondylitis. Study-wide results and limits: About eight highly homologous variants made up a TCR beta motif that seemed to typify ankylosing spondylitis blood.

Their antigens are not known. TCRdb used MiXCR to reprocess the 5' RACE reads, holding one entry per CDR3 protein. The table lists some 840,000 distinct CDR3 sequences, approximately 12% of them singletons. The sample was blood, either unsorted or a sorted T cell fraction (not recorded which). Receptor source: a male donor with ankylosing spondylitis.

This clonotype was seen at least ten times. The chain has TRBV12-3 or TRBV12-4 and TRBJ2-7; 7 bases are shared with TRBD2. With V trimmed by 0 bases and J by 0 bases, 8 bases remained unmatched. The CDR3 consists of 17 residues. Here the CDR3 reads CASSLALWRGSSYEQYF. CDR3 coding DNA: TGTGCCAGCAGTTTAGCGCTTTGGCGGGGGAGCTCCTACGAGCAGTACTTC.

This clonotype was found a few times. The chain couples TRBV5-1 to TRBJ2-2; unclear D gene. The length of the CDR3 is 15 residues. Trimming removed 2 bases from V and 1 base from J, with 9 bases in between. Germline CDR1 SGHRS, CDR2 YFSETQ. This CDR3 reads CASSFIRENTGELFF. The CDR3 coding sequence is TGCGCCAGCAGCTTTATTAGGGAGAACACCGGGGAGCTGTTTTTT.

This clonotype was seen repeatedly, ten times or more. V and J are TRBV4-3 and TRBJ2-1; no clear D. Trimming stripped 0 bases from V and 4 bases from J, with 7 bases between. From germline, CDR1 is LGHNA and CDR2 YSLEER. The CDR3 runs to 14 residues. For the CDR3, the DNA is TGCGCCAGCAGCCAAGATAGGCGTTACAATGAGCAGTTCTTC. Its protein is CASSQDRRYNEQFF.

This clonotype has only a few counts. This CDR3 reads CASAPQDPLHEQFF. CDR3 nucleotide sequence: TGCGCCAGCGCCCCGCAGGACCCATTGCATGAGCAGTTCTTC. This rearrangement joins TRBV5-1 to TRBJ2-1; no reliable D call. The CDR3 covers 14 residues. V lost 7 bases, J lost 8 bases, and 19 bases lay in between. Germline CDR1 SGHRS, CDR2 YFSETQ.

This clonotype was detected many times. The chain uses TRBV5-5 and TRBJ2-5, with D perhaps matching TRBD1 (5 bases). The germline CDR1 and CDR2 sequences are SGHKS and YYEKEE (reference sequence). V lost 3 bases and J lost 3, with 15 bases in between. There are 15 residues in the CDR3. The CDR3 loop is CASSSGLGEEETQYF. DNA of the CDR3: TGTGCCAGCAGCTCCGGATTAGGGGAAGAAGAGACCCAGTACTTC.

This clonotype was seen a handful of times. The CDR3 DNA sequence: TGCAGTGCTAGAGTAGTTGGGGGCCTTTTTTCACCCCTCCACTTT. Amino acid sequence: CSARVVGGLFSPLHF. The V call is TRBV20-1, the J call TRBJ1-6; maybe TRBD1 (6 bases). V was trimmed by 1 base and J by 9 bases, leaving 16 bases between them. Germline assignment: CDR1 DFQATT and CDR2 SNEGSKA (reference sequence). The CDR3 length is 15 residues.

CDR3 sequence: CASRATGGKHEQYF. DNA of the CDR3: TGTGCCAGCAGGGCCACCGGGGGGAAGCACGAGCAGTACTTC. This chain connects TRBV12-3 or TRBV12-4 to TRBJ2-7; 7 bases match TRBD2. The CDR3 spans 14 residues. The trim removed 6 bases at V and 5 bases at J, leaving 10 bases unmatched.

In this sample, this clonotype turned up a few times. CDR3 in DNA: TGTGCCAGCAGCTCCCGTTCCGGGACATGGGAGCAGTACTTC. Protein product: CASSSRSGTWEQYF. The chain recombines TRBV11-2 with TRBJ2-7; tentative D call: TRBD1 (6 bases). This CDR3 has 14 amino acids. V gave up 4 bases and J gave up 7 bases, with 17 bases separating them. CDR1 is SGHAT, CDR2 FQNNGV, per germline.

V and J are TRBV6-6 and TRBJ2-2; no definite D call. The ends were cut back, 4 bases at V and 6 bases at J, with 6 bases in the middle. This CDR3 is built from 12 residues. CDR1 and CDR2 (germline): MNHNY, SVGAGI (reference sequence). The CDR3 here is CASSFDPGELFF. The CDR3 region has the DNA TGTGCCAGCAGTTTTGACCCCGGGGAGCTGTTTTTT.